Here is one T cell receptor beta chain with its context. The source of the sample is a study of naive and memory T cell subsets. Treatment described: skin biopsy from PPD injection site in Mantoux-positive individual. Reverse transcription used DNase-treated unsorted total RNA, aiming for roughly 1 to 1000 ng. For blood and skin samples, reverse transcription used TCR alpha and beta constant primers. In TCRdb, the UMI-ligation and nested PCR reads were re-called with MiXCR into one record per CDR3 protein. In the table there are around 18,000 distinct CDR3 sequences, approximately 9.7% of which are singletons. The sample here was skin, taken from a tuberculin skin test site. The clonotype comes from an adult in good health.

The CDR3 bases are TGCAGCGTTCTGGGACAGTGGGCAGGTACTGAAGCTTTCTTT. Translation gives CSVLGQWAGTEAFF. The V call is TRBV29-1, the J call TRBJ1-1; 7 bases map to TRBD1. CDR3 length equals 14 residues. Germline lookup yields CDR1 SQVTM and CDR2 ANQGSEA. The V and J ends lost 5 bases and 5 bases, in that order; junction bases with no gene match: 11.